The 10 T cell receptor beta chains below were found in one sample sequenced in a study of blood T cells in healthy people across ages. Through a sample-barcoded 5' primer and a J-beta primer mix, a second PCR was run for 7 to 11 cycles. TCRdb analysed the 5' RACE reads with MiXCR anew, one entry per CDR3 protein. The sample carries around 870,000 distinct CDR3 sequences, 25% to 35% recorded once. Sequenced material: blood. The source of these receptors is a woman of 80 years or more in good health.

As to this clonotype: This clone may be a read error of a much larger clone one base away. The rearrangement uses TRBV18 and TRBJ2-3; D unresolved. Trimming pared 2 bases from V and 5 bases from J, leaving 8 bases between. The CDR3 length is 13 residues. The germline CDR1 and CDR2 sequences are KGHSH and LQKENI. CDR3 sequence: CASSPASQDTQYF. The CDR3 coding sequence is TGTGCCAGCTCACCAGCGTCCCAAGATACGCAGTATTTT.

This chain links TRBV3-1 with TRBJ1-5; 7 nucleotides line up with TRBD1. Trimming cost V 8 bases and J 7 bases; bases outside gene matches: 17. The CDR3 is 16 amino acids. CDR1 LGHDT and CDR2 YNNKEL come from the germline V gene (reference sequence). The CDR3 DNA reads TGTGCCAGCCGCGCAACCACCGGGACAGTGGGGCAGCCCCAGCATTTT. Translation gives CASRATTGTVGQPQHF.

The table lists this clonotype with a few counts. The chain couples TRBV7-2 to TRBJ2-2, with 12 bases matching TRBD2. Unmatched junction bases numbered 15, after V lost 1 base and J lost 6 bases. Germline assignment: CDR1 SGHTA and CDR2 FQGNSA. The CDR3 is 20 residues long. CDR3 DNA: TGTGCCAGCAGCTTAGGTCGGCGACTAGCGGGGGCGGGGAATCCCGGGGAGCTGTTTTTT. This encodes CASSLGRRLAGAGNPGELFF.

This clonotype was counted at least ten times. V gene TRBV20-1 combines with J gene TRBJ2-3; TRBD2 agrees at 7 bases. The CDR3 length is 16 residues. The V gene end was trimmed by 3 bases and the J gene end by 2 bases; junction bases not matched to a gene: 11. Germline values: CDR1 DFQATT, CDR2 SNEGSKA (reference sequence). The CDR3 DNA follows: TGCAGTGCTAGTCCCTTTCTAGCGGAGTTCACAGATACGCAGTATTTT. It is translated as CSASPFLAEFTDTQYF.

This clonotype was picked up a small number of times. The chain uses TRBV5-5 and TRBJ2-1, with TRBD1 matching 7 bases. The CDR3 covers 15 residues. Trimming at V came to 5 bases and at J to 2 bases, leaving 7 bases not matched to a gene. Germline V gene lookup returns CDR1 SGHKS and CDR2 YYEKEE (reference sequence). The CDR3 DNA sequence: TGTGCCAGCAGTCGGACAGGCCCTACCTACAATGAGCAGTTCTTC. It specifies CASSRTGPTYNEQFF.

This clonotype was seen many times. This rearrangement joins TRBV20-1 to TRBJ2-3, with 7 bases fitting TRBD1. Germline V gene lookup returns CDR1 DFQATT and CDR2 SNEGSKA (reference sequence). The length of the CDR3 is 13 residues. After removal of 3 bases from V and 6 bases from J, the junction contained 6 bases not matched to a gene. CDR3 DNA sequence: TGCAGTGCTAGCTTCCAGGGGGTGGATACGCAGTATTTT. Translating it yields CSASFQGVDTQYF.

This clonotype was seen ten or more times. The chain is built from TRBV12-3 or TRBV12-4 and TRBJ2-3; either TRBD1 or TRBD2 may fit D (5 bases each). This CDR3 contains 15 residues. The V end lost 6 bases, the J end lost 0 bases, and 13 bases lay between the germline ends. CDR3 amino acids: CASSEGRISTDTQYF. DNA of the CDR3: TGTGCCAGCAGCGAGGGACGGATTAGCACAGATACGCAGTATTTT.

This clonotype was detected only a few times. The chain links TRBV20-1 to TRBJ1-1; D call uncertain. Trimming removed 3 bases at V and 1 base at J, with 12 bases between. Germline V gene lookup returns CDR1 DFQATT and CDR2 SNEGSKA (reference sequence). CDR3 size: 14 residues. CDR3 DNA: TGCAGTGCTAGGAAATACGCCGAGAACACTGAAGCTTTCTTT. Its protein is CSARKYAENTEAFF.

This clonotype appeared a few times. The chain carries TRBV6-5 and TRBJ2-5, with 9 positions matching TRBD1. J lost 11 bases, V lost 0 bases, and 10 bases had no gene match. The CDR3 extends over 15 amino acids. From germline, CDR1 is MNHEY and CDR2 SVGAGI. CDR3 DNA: TGTGCCAGCAGTTACTCTTTTGTTAGGACAGGGGAGCAGTACTTC. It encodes CASSYSFVRTGEQYF.

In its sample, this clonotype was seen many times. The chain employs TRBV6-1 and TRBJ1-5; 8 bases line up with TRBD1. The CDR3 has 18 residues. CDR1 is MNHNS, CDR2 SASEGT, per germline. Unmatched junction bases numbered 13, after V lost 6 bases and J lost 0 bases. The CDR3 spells CASRDWGTGLTSNQPQHF. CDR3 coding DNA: TGTGCCAGCAGAGATTGGGGGACAGGACTGACTAGCAATCAGCCCCAGCATTTT.